This entry concerns a single TCR beta chain. No antigen is known for it. This CDR3 comprises 14 residues. Germline V gene lookup returns CDR1 MNHEY and CDR2 SVGEGT. V lost 0 bases to trimming and J lost 7 bases; unmatched junction nucleotides: 3. Via MiXCR, TCRdb re-called the reads, giving one row per CDR3 protein. The table has around 540,000 distinct CDR3 sequences, 33% seen once. This sample is part of a study of T cell repertoires in cytomegalovirus infection. Background on the study: CMV epitopes, recently identified HLA-C-restricted and well-studied HLA-B-restricted, were used. Study conclusions and caveats: Based on cumulative public TCR beta family frequency, carriers of CMV plus the relevant HLA were identified.

This sequence joins TRBV6-2 or TRBV6-3 and TRBJ2-7; 10 positions match TRBD2. This TCR was sampled from a human donor in good health (CMV status not recorded). Some clones in this sample may be carry-over from other donors' samples. Sequenced material: cultured PBMCs, taken from culture after CMV antigen stimulation. CDR3 coding DNA: TGTGCCAGCAGTTACTCTCTAGCGGGAGTTGAGCAGTACGTC. This encodes CASSYSLAGVEQYV.